The clone carrying this T cell receptor (beta chain) occurred many times. Its antigen remains unidentified. The germline CDR1 and CDR2 sequences are SNHLY and FYNNEI. Trimming left V 1 base short and J 4 bases short, with 10 bases between. CDR3 size: 14 residues. RNA transcripts were the template, and TCR beta CDR3 regions were amplified from them. HTBI primers served in a first-round RT-PCR, which a second-round multiplex PCR followed. TCRdb fed the multiplex PCR reads into MiXCR, producing one record per CDR3 protein. Of approximately 700,000 distinct CDR3 sequences listed, roughly 41% are singletons. For donors with ophthalmopathy, the disease showed moderate-to-severe activity, reached CAS ≥3 and NOSPECS ≥4, and had lasted under 3 months. This sample was included in a study of Graves' ophthalmopathy and Graves' hyperthyroidism. Notes on the study in general: Most thyroid-expanded clonotypes exceeding 0.001 frequency were also found in blood.

The sample consisted of peripheral blood. The sequence derives from an adult man with Graves' ophthalmopathy. The V and J genes are TRBV2 and TRBJ1-1; D is unclear. CDR3 protein: CASSEGRRSTEAFF. The CDR3 nucleotides are TGTGCCAGCAGTGAAGGCCGACGGAGCACTGAAGCTTTCTTT.